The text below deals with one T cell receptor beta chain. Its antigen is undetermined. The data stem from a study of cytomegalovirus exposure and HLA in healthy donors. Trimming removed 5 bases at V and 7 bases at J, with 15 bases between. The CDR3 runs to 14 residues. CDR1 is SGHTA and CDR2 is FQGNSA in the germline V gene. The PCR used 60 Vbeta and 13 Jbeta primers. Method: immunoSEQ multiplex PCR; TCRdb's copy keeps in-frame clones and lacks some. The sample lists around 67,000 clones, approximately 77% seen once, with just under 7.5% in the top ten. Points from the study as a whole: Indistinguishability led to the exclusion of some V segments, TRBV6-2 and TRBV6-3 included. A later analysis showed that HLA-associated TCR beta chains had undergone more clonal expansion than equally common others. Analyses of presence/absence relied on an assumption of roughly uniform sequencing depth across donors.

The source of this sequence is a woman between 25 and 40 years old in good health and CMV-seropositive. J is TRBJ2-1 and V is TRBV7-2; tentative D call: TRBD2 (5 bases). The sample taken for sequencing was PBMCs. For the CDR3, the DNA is TGTGCCAGCAGCCCCGGGGTCGGTAGGAATGAGCAGTTCTTC. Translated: CASSPGVGRNEQFF. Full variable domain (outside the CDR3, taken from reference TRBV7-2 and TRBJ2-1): GAGVSQSPSNKVTEKGKDVELRCDPISGHTALYWYRQSLGQGLEFLIYFQGNSAPDKSGLPSDRFSAERTGGSVSTLTIQRTQQEDSAVYLCASSPGVGRNEQFFGPGTRLTVL.